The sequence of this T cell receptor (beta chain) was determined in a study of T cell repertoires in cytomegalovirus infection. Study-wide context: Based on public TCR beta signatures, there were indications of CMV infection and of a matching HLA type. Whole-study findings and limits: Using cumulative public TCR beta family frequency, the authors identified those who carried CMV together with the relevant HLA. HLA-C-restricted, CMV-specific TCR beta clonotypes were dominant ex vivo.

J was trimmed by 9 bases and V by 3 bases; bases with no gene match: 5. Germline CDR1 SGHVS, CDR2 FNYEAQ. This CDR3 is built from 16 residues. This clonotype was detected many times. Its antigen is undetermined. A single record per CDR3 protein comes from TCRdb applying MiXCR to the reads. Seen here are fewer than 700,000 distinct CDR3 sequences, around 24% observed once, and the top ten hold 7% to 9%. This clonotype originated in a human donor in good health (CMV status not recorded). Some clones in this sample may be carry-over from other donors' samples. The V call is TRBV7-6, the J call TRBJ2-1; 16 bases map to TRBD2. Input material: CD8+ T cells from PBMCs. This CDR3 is CASSLGTSGGAGEQFF. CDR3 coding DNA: TGTGCCAGCAGCTTGGGGACTAGCGGGGGGGCTGGTGAGCAGTTCTTC. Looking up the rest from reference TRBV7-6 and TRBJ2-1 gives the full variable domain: GAGVSQSPRYKVTKRGQDVALRCDPISGHVSLYWYRQALGQGPEFLTYFNYEAQQDKSGLPNDRFSAERPEGSISTLTIQRTEQRDSAMYRCASSLGTSGGAGEQFFGPGTRLTVL.